The 19 T cell receptor beta chains listed next were all sequenced from one sample in a study of T cell changes during pregnancy in multiple sclerosis. Generated by immunoSEQ multiplex PCR, the TCRdb table keeps only in-frame clones and is missing some. The sample consists of about 75,000 clones, around nine tenths of them appearing once. Specimen: CD4+ T cells from peripheral blood mononuclear cells, collected before pregnancy. The source of these receptors is a female donor with multiple sclerosis, enrolled in a pregnancy study.

The V call is TRBV11-2, the J call TRBJ2-5, with a possible D match to TRBD1 (5 bases). With 5 bases removed from V and 4 bases from J, the gap between germline ends came to 11 bases. This CDR3 is 13 amino acids long. From germline, CDR1 is SGHAT and CDR2 FQNNGV. In DNA, the CDR3 is TGTGCCAGCAGCGCCTACAGGTTAGAGACCCAGTACTTC. It specifies CASSAYRLETQYF.

The V call is TRBV19, the J call TRBJ2-1, with D possibly matching TRBD2 (6 bases). CDR3 size: 11 residues. CDR1 is LNHDA, CDR2 SQIVND, per germline (reference sequence). V dropped 5 bases and J dropped 10 bases, with 9 bases sitting between them. The CDR3 DNA is TGTGCCAGTAGTTCGGCGGGAGAGCAGTTCTTC. This sequence encodes CASSSAGEQFF.

The chain joins TRBV6-5 to TRBJ2-7; possible D gene TRBD1, 5 bases. There are 15 residues in the CDR3. The germline V and J ends were trimmed by 2 bases and 3 bases, with 14 bases remaining between them. The germline V gene encodes CDR1 MNHEY and CDR2 SVGAGI. CDR3 sequence (DNA): TGTGCCAGCAGTTACACAGGCAGGGTCGGCTACGAGCAGTACTTC. Translated: CASSYTGRVGYEQYF.

This chain connects TRBV6-6 to TRBJ2-5, with D perhaps TRBD2 (6 bases). V was trimmed by 6 bases and J by 4 bases, leaving 15 bases between them. CDR1 MNHNY and CDR2 SVGAGI come from the germline V gene (reference sequence). CDR3 length equals 14 residues. The CDR3 loop reads CASRGGRFRETQYF. The CDR3 nucleotides read TGTGCCAGCAGGGGGGGACGGTTTCGAGAGACCCAGTACTTC.

V gene TRBV19 combines with J gene TRBJ1-4; TRBD1 is a possible D gene (5 bases). V was trimmed by 5 bases and J by 3 bases, leaving 13 bases between them. The CDR3 runs 15 residues. Germline loops: CDR1 LNHDA, CDR2 SQIVND (reference sequence). The CDR3 here is CASSLLGGPNEKLFF. In DNA form, the CDR3 reads TGTGCCAGTAGTCTGCTGGGGGGACCTAATGAAAAACTGTTTTTT.

The chain links TRBV18 to TRBJ2-1, with 8 bases identical to TRBD1. CDR3 length: 16 amino acids. Germline-derived CDR1 and CDR2 are KGHSH and LQKENI. Trimming took 3 bases from V and 4 from J; bases not matched to a gene: 8. The CDR3 bases are TGTGCCAGCTCACCCTCGGGACAGGCCTTTTACAATGAGCAGTTCTTC. This encodes CASSPSGQAFYNEQFF.

The chain has TRBV5-5 and TRBJ2-5, with 7 bases identical to TRBD1. V was clipped by 4 bases and J by 5 bases; unmatched bases: 11. This CDR3 region has 15 residues. In germline, CDR1 is SGHKS, CDR2 YYEKEE (reference sequence). The CDR3, as DNA: TGTGCCAGCAGCGCGATCGGACAGGCCGGGGAGACCCAGTACTTC. Its protein is CASSAIGQAGETQYF. The full variable domain, its missing parts supplied by reference TRBV5-5 and TRBJ2-5, is DAGVTQSPTHLIKTRGQQVTLRCSPISGHKSVSWYQQVLGQGPQFIFQYYEKEERGRGNFPDRFSARQFPNYSSELNVNALLLGDSALYLCASSAIGQAGETQYFGPGTRLLVL.

The V gene is TRBV6-1, the J gene TRBJ2-7; 7 nucleotides line up with TRBD2. Germline lookup yields CDR1 MNHNS and CDR2 SASEGT. This CDR3 has 16 amino acids. V lost 1 base and J lost 2; bases outside the gene matches: 8. The CDR3 protein is CASSEGRAGRTYEQYF. Written as DNA, the CDR3 is TGTGCCAGCAGTGAAGGAAGAGCGGGACGGACCTACGAGCAGTACTTC.

A single count supports this clone. The chain employs TRBV7-2 and TRBJ1-5; weak D call: TRBD1 (5 bases). The CDR3 extends over 13 amino acids. Between the trimmed V and J ends, which lost 3 bases and 4 bases, there was a span of 7 bases. The germline gives CDR1 SGHTA, CDR2 FQGNSA. CDR3 nucleotide sequence: TGTGCCAGCAGCTTTCAGGGTAATCAGCCCCAGCATTTT. It yields the protein CASSFQGNQPQHF.

This chain joins TRBV6-1 and TRBJ2-4; D is perhaps TRBD1 (6 bases). Per germline, CDR1 MNHNS and CDR2 SASEGT. V was trimmed by 4 bases and J by 0 bases, leaving 22 bases between them. The CDR3 contains 19 residues. CDR3 sequence (DNA): TGTGCCAGCAGTGGGTGGACAGCCGGGGCAACCTTAGCCAAAAACATTCAGTACTTC. The encoded protein is CASSGWTAGATLAKNIQYF.

The chain has TRBV5-1 and TRBJ2-3; TRBD2 is a possible D gene (6 bases). Trimming removed 2 bases at V and 2 bases at J, with 15 bases between. The length of the CDR3 is 16 residues. Germline CDR1 SGHRS, CDR2 YFSETQ. The CDR3 loop reads CASSLRENPSTDTQYF. The DNA for the CDR3 is TGCGCCAGCAGCTTACGGGAGAACCCTTCCACAGATACGCAGTATTTT.

This chain links TRBV5-1 with TRBJ1-2; no clear D gene. In germline, CDR1 is SGHRS, CDR2 YFSETQ. CDR3 length: 15 amino acids. Trimming shortened V by 0 bases and J by 4 bases, and 13 bases separated the two germline ends. The CDR3 DNA sequence: TGCGCCAGCAGCTTGGACGCGGTTCTAAGCTATGGCTACACCTTC. As protein: CASSLDAVLSYGYTF.

The chain recombines TRBV28 with TRBJ1-6; D might be TRBD1 (5 bases). V lost 7 bases and J 7 bases, leaving 14 bases between the germline ends. The CDR3 consists of 14 residues. Germline CDR1 reads MDHEN; CDR2 reads SYDVKM. The chain's CDR3 is CASTWGVGNSPLHF. CDR3 DNA sequence: TGTGCCAGCACCTGGGGGGTCGGAAATTCACCCCTCCACTTT.

This chain connects TRBV18 to TRBJ2-7; 15 bases are shared with TRBD2. This CDR3 is built from 18 residues. V was pared by 1 base and J by 3 bases, with 7 bases of the junction left unmatched. Germline V lookup: CDR1 KGHSH, CDR2 LQKENI. Written as DNA, the CDR3 is TGTGCCAGCTCACCACTCGGGACTAGCGGGGGGAGCAACTACGAGCAGTACTTC. Encoded protein: CASSPLGTSGGSNYEQYF.

Turning to this clone: Distinct nucleotide sequences in the sample also encode this CDR3. CDR3 in amino acids: CSAIQGYEQYF. The CDR3 region has the DNA TGCAGTGCTATACAGGGATACGAGCAGTACTTC. The genes are TRBV20-1 and TRBJ2-7, with TRBD1 as a possible D gene (6 bases). This CDR3 region has 11 residues. Trimming left V 4 bases short and J 4 bases short, with 8 bases between. The germline CDR1 and CDR2 sequences are DFQATT and SNEGSKA (reference sequence).

The chain uses TRBV27 and TRBJ1-1; possible D gene TRBD1, 6 bases. Germline-derived CDR1 and CDR2 are MNHEY and SMNVEV (reference sequence). The CDR3 loop spans 13 amino acids. With 5 bases removed from V and 6 bases from J, the gap between germline ends came to 13 bases. CDR3 region: CASSGQQGSEAFF. DNA for the CDR3: TGTGCCAGCAGTGGACAGCAAGGCTCTGAAGCTTTCTTT.

V usage is TRBV10-3 and J usage is TRBJ2-1; the D gene is possibly TRBD1 (6 bases). Germline V gene sequence: CDR1 ENHRY, CDR2 SYGVKD. Trimming shortened V by 3 bases and J by 4 bases, and 16 bases separated the two germline ends. CDR3 length: 16 amino acids. CDR3 bases: TGTGCCATCAGTGATACAGGGCCTCGTAATTACAATGAGCAGTTCTTC. Its protein product is CAISDTGPRNYNEQFF.

J is TRBJ2-3 and V is TRBV7-9; D is undetermined. The germline gives CDR1 SEHNR, CDR2 FQNEAQ (reference sequence). CDR3 size: 12 residues. Trimming removed 5 bases from V and 6 bases from J, with 9 bases in between. Here the CDR3 reads CASSPITDTQYF. The DNA for the CDR3 is TGTGCCAGCAGCCCTATCACGGATACGCAGTATTTT.

This clone was found a few times. The chain has TRBV6-1 and TRBJ2-7; TRBD2 might be the D (5 bases). This CDR3 comprises 14 residues. CDR1 is MNHNS, CDR2 SASEGT, per germline. The germline V and J ends were trimmed by 3 bases and 0 bases, with 9 bases remaining between them. CDR3 nucleotide sequence: TGTGCCAGCAGTGAGGATCGGGACTCCTACGAGCAGTACTTC. Translating gives CASSEDRDSYEQYF.